Shown below are 13 T cell receptor beta chains from a single sample sequenced in a study of CD8 T cells in ankylosing spondylitis. One entry per CDR3 protein results from TCRdb running MiXCR on the 5' RACE reads. This sample has thousands of distinct CDR3 sequences, with about 3% found just once. The specimen was blood, either unsorted or a sorted T cell fraction (not recorded which). These receptors were taken from a female donor with ankylosing spondylitis or in good health (not recorded which).

This clonotype was recorded at least ten times. This sequence joins TRBV9 and TRBJ2-5; tentatively, D is TRBD1 (5 bases). With 4 bases removed from V and 5 bases from J, the gap between germline ends came to 21 bases. The CDR3 covers 16 residues. From germline, CDR1 is SGDLS and CDR2 YYNGEE. CDR3: CASSSERQGPRETQYF. CDR3 bases: TGTGCCAGCAGCTCAGAGAGGCAGGGCCCGCGGGAGACCCAGTACTTC.

This clonotype has a count of ten or more. The chain has TRBV9 and TRBJ2-7; D uncertain. Trimming cost V 0 bases and J 2 bases, with 9 bases left between them. Germline lookup yields CDR1 SGDLS and CDR2 YYNGEE. The CDR3 has 14 residues. The CDR3 region is CASSVGSGPYEQYF. DNA for the CDR3: TGTGCCAGCAGCGTAGGAAGTGGGCCCTACGAGCAGTACTTC.

By sample share, this clonotype is medium-sized. The V and J genes are TRBV9 and TRBJ2-5; a possible D gene is TRBD2 (6 bases). CDR3 size: 16 residues. Trimming removed 3 bases from V and 1 base from J, with 16 bases in between. The germline CDR1 and CDR2 sequences are SGDLS and YYNGEE. Here the CDR3 reads CASSAGSRTSQETQYF. Here the CDR3 DNA reads TGTGCCAGCAGCGCCGGGAGCCGGACTTCCCAAGAGACCCAGTACTTC.

At least ten counts were recorded for this clonotype. The gene calls are TRBV9 and TRBJ2-7; TRBD2 aligns across 9 bases. After removal of 4 bases from V and 3 bases from J, the junction contained 8 bases not matched to a gene. Germline CDR1 SGDLS, CDR2 YYNGEE. The CDR3 runs to 15 residues. The CDR3 DNA follows: TGTGCCAGCAGCCCAACAGCGGGAGGATTCTACGAGCAGTACTTC. The encoded protein is CASSPTAGGFYEQYF. Based on the CDR3 plus reference TRBV9 and TRBJ2-7, the full variable domain is DSGVTQTPKHLITATGQRVTLRCSPRSGDLSVYWYQQSLDQGLQFLIQYYNGEERAKGNILERFSAQQFPDLHSELNLSSLELGDSALYFCASSPTAGGFYEQYFGPGTRLTVT.

Ten or more counts support this clonotype. The chain is built from TRBV9 and TRBJ2-7; 7 bases are a match to TRBD1. The CDR3 length is 13 residues. Trimming took 3 bases from V and 3 from J; bases not matched to a gene: 3. Per the germline V gene, CDR1 is SGDLS and CDR2 is YYNGEE. Written as DNA, the CDR3 is TGTGCCAGCAGCGCGCGACAGGGCTACGAGCAGTACTTC. Amino acids: CASSARQGYEQYF.

This clonotype came up many times. The CDR3: CASSAGLAFSETQYF. CDR3 bases: TGTGCCAGCAGCGCGGGACTAGCGTTCTCGGAGACCCAGTACTTC. The rearrangement uses TRBV9 and TRBJ2-5, with 10 bases that match TRBD2. The CDR3 runs 15 residues. J lost 5 bases, V lost 3 bases, and 7 bases had no gene match. Germline V gene data show CDR1 as SGDLS and CDR2 as YYNGEE. Full variable domain (outside the CDR3, taken from reference TRBV9 and TRBJ2-5): DSGVTQTPKHLITATGQRVTLRCSPRSGDLSVYWYQQSLDQGLQFLIQYYNGEERAKGNILERFSAQQFPDLHSELNLSSLELGDSALYFCASSAGLAFSETQYFGPGTRLLVL.

This clonotype was counted ten times or more. J is TRBJ2-7 and V is TRBV9; 7 nucleotides line up with TRBD1. The CDR3 is 16 amino acids. Germline values: CDR1 SGDLS, CDR2 YYNGEE. Germline trimming cut 3 bases from V and 0 bases from J; bases unmatched to any gene: 9. The CDR3 spells CASSEGRGQVSYEQYF. In DNA form, the CDR3 reads TGTGCCAGCAGCGAGGGGCGAGGACAGGTCTCCTACGAGCAGTACTTC.

This clonotype is medium-sized. This rearrangement joins TRBV6-9 to TRBJ2-1; 11 bases are a match to TRBD2. The CDR3 loop spans 15 amino acids. Germline lookup yields CDR1 MNHGY and CDR2 SVAAGI. V dropped 8 bases and J dropped 0; count of bases not matched to a gene: 3. As DNA, the CDR3 is TGTGCCAGCCGACTAGCGGGATACTCCTACAATGAGCAGTTCTTC. This encodes CASRLAGYSYNEQFF.

This clonotype was picked up many times. V and J are TRBV9 and TRBJ1-2; tentatively, D is TRBD1 (6 bases). V lost 0 bases and J 0 bases, leaving 12 bases between the germline ends. The CDR3 loop spans 16 amino acids. Germline V CDR1 and CDR2: SGDLS, YYNGEE. The CDR3 DNA sequence: TGTGCCAGCAGCGTAGCAAGGCAGGGGACTAACTATGGCTACACCTTC. This gives the protein CASSVARQGTNYGYTF.

This clonotype has at least ten counts. This rearrangement joins TRBV9 to TRBJ1-2; D ambiguous. Per germline, CDR1 SGDLS and CDR2 YYNGEE. CDR3 length: 15 amino acids. Trimming cost V 0 bases and J 1 base, with 10 bases left between them. In DNA, the CDR3 is TGTGCCAGCAGCGTAGGATCCGCTGTTAACTATGGCTACACCTTC. Encoded protein: CASSVGSAVNYGYTF.

This clonotype counts as medium-sized. The V call is TRBV9, the J call TRBJ2-1; 9 bases are shared with TRBD2. The CDR3 totals 16 residues. Germline trimming cut 3 bases from V and 9 bases from J; bases unmatched to any gene: 13. Germline CDR1 reads SGDLS; CDR2 reads YYNGEE. CDR3 amino acids: CASSGTGTSLFGEQFF. The CDR3 nucleotides read TGTGCCAGCAGCGGTACCGGGACTAGCCTTTTTGGTGAGCAGTTCTTC. Full variable domain (remainder filled in from reference TRBV9 and TRBJ2-1): DSGVTQTPKHLITATGQRVTLRCSPRSGDLSVYWYQQSLDQGLQFLIQYYNGEERAKGNILERFSAQQFPDLHSELNLSSLELGDSALYFCASSGTGTSLFGEQFFGPGTRLTVL.

This clonotype is labeled medium-sized. The chain recombines TRBV9 with TRBJ2-1; tentatively, D is TRBD2 (6 bases). The CDR3 length is 14 residues. Looked up from germline, CDR1 is SGDLS and CDR2 is YYNGEE. V lost 0 bases, J lost 6 bases, and 10 bases lay in between. The CDR3 DNA reads TGTGCCAGCAGCGTAGTTTCTAGCGTCAATGAGCAGTTCTTC. Residues: CASSVVSSVNEQFF.

This clonotype was counted ten times or more. The genes are TRBV9 and TRBJ2-5; 8 bases fit TRBD2. The CDR3 extends over 15 amino acids. Germline V lookup: CDR1 SGDLS, CDR2 YYNGEE. J was trimmed by 5 bases and V by 4 bases; bases with no gene match: 10. The CDR3 sequence: CASSPPSGSWETQYF. CDR3 DNA: TGTGCCAGCAGCCCCCCTAGCGGGTCCTGGGAGACCCAGTACTTC. The complete variable domain, with remaining parts taken from reference TRBV9 and TRBJ2-5, reads DSGVTQTPKHLITATGQRVTLRCSPRSGDLSVYWYQQSLDQGLQFLIQYYNGEERAKGNILERFSAQQFPDLHSELNLSSLELGDSALYFCASSPPSGSWETQYFGPGTRLLVL.